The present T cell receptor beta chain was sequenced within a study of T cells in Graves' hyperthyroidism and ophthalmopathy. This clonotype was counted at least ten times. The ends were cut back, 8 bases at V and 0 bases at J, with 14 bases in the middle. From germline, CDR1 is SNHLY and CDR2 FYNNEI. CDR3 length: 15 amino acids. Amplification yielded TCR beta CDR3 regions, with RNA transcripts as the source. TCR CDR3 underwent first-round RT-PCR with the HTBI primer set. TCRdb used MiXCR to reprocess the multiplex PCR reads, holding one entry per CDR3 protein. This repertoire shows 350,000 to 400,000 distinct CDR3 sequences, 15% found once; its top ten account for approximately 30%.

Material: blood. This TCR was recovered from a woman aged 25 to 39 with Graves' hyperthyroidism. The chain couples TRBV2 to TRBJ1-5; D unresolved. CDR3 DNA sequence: TGTGCCAGCGCGGGAGTGGGGTATAGCAATCAGCCCCAGCATTTT. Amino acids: CASAGVGYSNQPQHF.